This section outlines one T cell receptor beta chain sequence together with its context. Clones were sequenced by immunoSEQ multiplex PCR, and TCRdb holds only the in-frame ones, with some missing. Of tens of thousands of clones listed, 88% are singletons. This record belongs to a study of blood T cell repertoires in COVID-19. Study-wide background: Samples taken during acute and convalescent COVID-19 were collected in the United States, Italy and Spain. Sources were T cells, B-cell-depleted T cells, or PBMCs; the material itself was cDNA or gDNA.

This CDR3 region has 14 residues. The chain employs TRBV21-1 and TRBJ1-4; the table's D call, TRBD1, has no DNA check behind it. TRBV21-1 is listed as a pseudogene. Sequenced: peripheral blood. The origin of this receptor is a human donor in a cohort sampled during active COVID-19. The CDR3 here is CASILNQDNEKLFF. Written as DNA, the CDR3 is TGTGCCAGCATCTTAAATCAGGATAATGAAAAACTGTTTTTT.